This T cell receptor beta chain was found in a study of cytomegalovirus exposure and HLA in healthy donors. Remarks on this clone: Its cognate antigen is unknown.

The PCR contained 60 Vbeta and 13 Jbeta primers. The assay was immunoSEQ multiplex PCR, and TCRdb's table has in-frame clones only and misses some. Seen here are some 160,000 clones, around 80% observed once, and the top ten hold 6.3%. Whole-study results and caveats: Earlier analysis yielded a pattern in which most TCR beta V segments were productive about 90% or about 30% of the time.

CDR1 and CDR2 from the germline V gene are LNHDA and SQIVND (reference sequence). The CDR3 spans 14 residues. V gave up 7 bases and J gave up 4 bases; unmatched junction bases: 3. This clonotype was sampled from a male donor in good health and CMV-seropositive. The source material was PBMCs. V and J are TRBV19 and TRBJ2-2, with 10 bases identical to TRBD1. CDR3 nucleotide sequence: TGTGCCAGTATTAGGACAGGGGGCACCGGGGAGCTGTTTTTT. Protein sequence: CASIRTGGTGELFF. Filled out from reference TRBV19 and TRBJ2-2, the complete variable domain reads DGGITQSPKYLFRKEGQNVTLSCEQNLNHDAMYWYRQDPGQGLRLIYYSQIVNDFQKGDIAEGYSVSREKKESFPLTVTSAQKNPTAFYLCASIRTGGTGELFFGEGSRLTVL.